Listed below are T cell receptor beta chains from one sample, sequenced in a study of blood T cell dynamics during melanoma immunotherapy. Method: immunoSEQ multiplex PCR; TCRdb's copy keeps in-frame clones and lacks some. The table lists fewer than 12,000 clones, 85% to 90% of them singletons. Source: blood, taken from a patient treated with checkpoint blockade. All receptors come from a human donor with melanoma. CDR3s include the opening cysteine and the closing phenylalanine or tryptophan. Fields, in order: J gene, clone size, D gene, V gene, CDR3 protein, CDR3 DNA. A D gene is named only where the DNA matches it firmly. Expanded clones get a size class; other rows say once, few or many, or leave the size out.

>TRBJ1-2|once|.|TRBV29-1
CSVSDLPTGYTF
TGCAGCGTTTCGGACCTCCCGACGGGCTACACCTTC
>TRBJ1-1|.|.|TRBV7-9
CASVGHIVTEAFF
TGTGCCAGCGTCGGACATATAGTTACTGAAGCTTTCTTT
>TRBJ1-1|.|.|TRBV9
CASSAHREMNTEAFF
TGTGCCAGCAGCGCCCACAGGGAGATGAACACTGAAGCTTTCTTT
>TRBJ2-1|.|.|TRBV7-2
CASSVSQGTEQFF
TGTGCCAGCAGCGTGTCTCAGGGAACTGAGCAGTTCTTC
>TRBJ2-5|.|TRBD1|TRBV19
CASSVRTGFEETQYF
TGTGCCAGTAGTGTAAGGACAGGGTTTGAGGAGACCCAGTACTTC
>TRBJ2-4|once|.|TRBV7-2
CASSLAGGSLAKNIQYF
TGTGCCAGCAGCTTAGCCGGGGGATCACTAGCCAAAAACATTCAGTACTTC
>TRBJ2-3|.|.|TRBV9
CASSVDAGPTDTQYF
TGTGCCAGCAGCGTAGACGCCGGCCCCACAGATACGCAGTATTTT
>TRBJ2-7|once|TRBD2|TRBV11-2
CASSLDGTSGGPSSYEQYF
TGTGCCAGCAGCTTAGATGGGACTAGCGGGGGTCCCAGCTCCTACGAGCAGTACTTC
>TRBJ2-1|.|TRBD2|TRBV6-6
CASSLAGGAYNEQFF
TGTGCCAGCAGCCTAGCGGGGGGCGCCTACAATGAGCAGTTCTTC
>TRBJ1-5|few|TRBD1|TRBV29-1
CSVRQGTQPQHF
TGCAGCGTTAGACAGGGGACTCAGCCCCAGCATTTT
>TRBJ2-5|.|TRBD2|TRBV6-1
CASSQTSGDQETQYF
TGTGCCAGCAGCCAGACTAGCGGGGACCAAGAGACCCAGTACTTC
>TRBJ2-3|.|TRBD2|TRBV7-6
CASSPAIAGEVADTQYF
TGTGCCAGCAGCCCCGCAATAGCGGGGGAAGTGGCAGATACGCAGTATTTT
>TRBJ2-5|.|.|TRBV9
CASSPHGGGETQYF
TGTGCCAGCAGCCCCCATGGGGGTGGCGAGACCCAGTACTTC
>TRBJ2-3|.|.|TRBV9
CASSVGSLATDTQYF
TGTGCCAGCAGCGTAGGAAGCCTAGCTACAGATACGCAGTATTTT
>TRBJ2-4|.|.|TRBV29-1
CSVVRGIGNIQYF
TGCAGCGTTGTAAGGGGAATAGGAAACATTCAGTACTTC
>TRBJ2-3|once|.|TRBV7-2
CASSPRAPDTQYF
TGTGCCAGCAGCCCCCGAGCCCCAGATACGCAGTATTTT
>TRBJ2-5|.|TRBD2|TRBV29-1
CSVGGLAGQETQYF
TGCAGCGTTGGGGGGCTAGCGGGCCAAGAGACCCAGTACTTC
>TRBJ1-2|.|.|TRBV6-1
CASSEAQGQDYGYTF
TGTGCCAGCAGTGAAGCGCAGGGGCAGGACTATGGCTACACCTTC
>TRBJ2-3|.|.|TRBV30
CAWSVGGGRTDTQYF
TGTGCCTGGAGCGTAGGGGGGGGCCGCACAGATACGCAGTATTTT
>TRBJ1-1|.|.|TRBV29-1
CSVEDGPGLRNTEAFF
TGCAGCGTTGAAGACGGCCCGGGACTGCGGAACACTGAAGCTTTCTTT
>TRBJ1-3|.|.|TRBV6-1
CASSEALRGSGNTIYF
TGTGCCAGCAGTGAAGCGCTTAGGGGATCAGGAAACACCATATATTTT
>TRBJ1-5|.|.|TRBV19
CASRSTNSNQPQHF
TGTGCCAGTAGGTCAACGAATAGCAATCAGCCCCAGCATTTT
>TRBJ1-2|.|.|TRBV5-4
CASSLAGATNYGYTF
TGTGCCAGCAGCTTGGCGGGTGCCACTAACTATGGCTACACCTTC
>TRBJ1-2|.|.|TRBV7-9
CASSLDGFTNYGYTF
TGTGCCAGCAGCTTAGATGGATTTACTAACTATGGCTACACCTTC
>TRBJ2-6|.|.|TRBV5-1
CASSPIDSGANVLTF
TGCGCCAGCAGCCCGATAGACTCTGGGGCCAACGTCCTGACTTTC
>TRBJ2-2|.|.|TRBV10-2
CASSDSTHWELFF
TGCGCCAGCAGTGATTCCACCCACTGGGAGCTGTTTTTT
>TRBJ2-2|.|TRBD1|TRBV2
CASTGGESGELFF
TGTGCCAGTACAGGGGGCGAGAGCGGGGAGCTGTTTTTT
>TRBJ2-3|.|TRBD2|TRBV7-9
CASSPGLAGAHTQYF
TGTGCCAGCAGTCCGGGACTAGCGGGGGCCCATACGCAGTATTTT
>TRBJ2-1|.|.|TRBV18
CASSPQQRQGGYNEQFF
TGTGCCAGCTCACCACAGCAGCGACAGGGAGGTTACAATGAGCAGTTCTTC
>TRBJ1-5|once|.|TRBV19
CASSIRGAQPQHF
TGTGCCAGTAGTATAAGAGGAGCACAGCCCCAGCATTTT
>TRBJ1-5|once|TRBD1|TRBV19
CASSDRGSSHQPQHF
TGTGCCAGTAGCGACAGGGGATCGAGTCATCAGCCCCAGCATTTT
>TRBJ2-1|.|TRBD1|TRBV7-2
CASSLGRDSSGQFF
TGTGCCAGCAGCTTAGGACGGGACAGCTCAGGGCAGTTCTTC
>TRBJ2-1|.|.|TRBV6-6
CASSPDLIKFEQFF
TGTGCCAGCAGTCCCGATCTGATTAAATTCGAGCAGTTCTTC
>TRBJ2-6|.|.|TRBV6-1
CASLAGTGANVLTF
TGTGCCAGCTTAGCAGGGACTGGGGCCAACGTCCTGACTTTC
>TRBJ2-3|.|TRBD2|TRBV5-1
CASRGGATSTDTQYF
TGCGCCAGCAGGGGAGGGGCGACTAGCACAGATACGCAGTATTTT
>TRBJ2-7|.|.|TRBV7-2
CASSLEGQGPYEQYF
TGTGCCAGCAGCTTAGAAGGGCAGGGGCCGTACGAGCAGTACTTC
>TRBJ2-4|.|.|TRBV7-2
CASRGPGNIQYF
TGTGCCAGCAGAGGGCCCGGAAACATTCAGTACTTC
>TRBJ2-3|.|.|TRBV5-1
CASNPTGTDTQYF
TGCGCCAGCAACCCTACCGGGACAGATACGCAGTATTTT
>TRBJ1-5|.|.|TRBV5-4
CASSGNFGPSQHF
TGTGCCAGCAGCGGGAACTTCGGTCCTTCCCAGCATTTT
>TRBJ1-1|once|TRBD1|TRBV4-1
CASSPDRANTEAFF
TGCGCCAGCAGCCCGGACAGGGCGAACACTGAAGCTTTCTTT
>TRBJ2-7|.|.|TRBV9
CASSVGVGEYEQYF
TGTGCCAGCAGCGTAGGGGTTGGAGAATACGAGCAGTACTTC
>TRBJ1-6|.|.|TRBV7-3
CASSLTTDSPLHF
TGTGCCAGCAGCTTAACGACGGATTCACCCCTCCACTTT
>TRBJ2-3|.|TRBD2|TRBV7-2
CASSLGQSGGTDTQYF
TGTGCCAGCAGCTTGGGCCAGAGCGGGGGGACAGATACGCAGTATTTT
>TRBJ2-5|.|.|TRBV7-9
CASSLGDGQETQYF
TGTGCCAGCAGCTTAGGTGATGGCCAAGAGACCCAGTACTTC
>TRBJ1-1|.|TRBD1|TRBV19
CASGGQGARGTEAFF
TGTGCCAGTGGGGGACAGGGGGCTCGCGGGACTGAAGCTTTCTTT
>TRBJ1-1|.|.|TRBV11-2
CASSALGGGRNTEAFF
TGTGCCAGCAGCGCCCTCGGGGGGGGGAGGAACACTGAAGCTTTCTTT
>TRBJ2-3|.|TRBD1|TRBV2
CASSVDRGWTDTQYF
TGTGCCAGCAGTGTTGACAGGGGGTGGACAGATACGCAGTATTTT
>TRBJ2-5|.|.|TRBV15
CATSNRGGSQETQYF
TGTGCCACCAGCAACAGAGGGGGGTCTCAAGAGACCCAGTACTTC
>TRBJ2-5|few|.|TRBV10-3
CAIRLTGSGTQYF
TGTGCCATCAGGCTGACAGGTTCTGGGACCCAGTACTTC
>TRBJ1-5|.|.|TRBV6-5
CASSPRDSNQPQHF
TGTGCCAGCAGTCCGAGGGACAGCAATCAGCCCCAGCATTTT
>TRBJ1-6|.|.|TRBV13
CASSLNRGGSPLHF
TGTGCCAGCAGCTTGAACCGGGGTGGTTCACCCCTCCACTTT
>TRBJ1-2|.|.|TRBV5-8
CASSNALTGRNYGYTF
TGTGCCAGCAGCAACGCGCTCACCGGGAGAAACTATGGCTACACCTTC
>TRBJ2-1|.|.|TRBV10-3
CAIGLQGADNEQFF
TGTGCCATCGGATTACAGGGAGCGGACAATGAGCAGTTCTTC